This entry lists 32 T cell receptor beta chains sequenced from one sample in a study of CD8 T cells in Susac syndrome. The authors reverse transcribed roughly 0.5 to 1 ug RNA with random hexamers. MiXCR, applied by TCRdb to the immunoSEQ multiplex PCR reads, yields one record per CDR3 protein. In the table there are about 180,000 distinct CDR3 sequences, around 95% of which are singletons. Sequencing used CD4+ T cells from PBMCs. These receptors were obtained from a human donor with multiple sclerosis.

The V gene is TRBV5-4, the J gene TRBJ1-2; TRBD1 might be the D (6 bases). The germline CDR1 and CDR2 sequences are SGHNT and YYREEE (reference sequence). V was cut by 6 bases and J by 8 bases, with 20 bases left in between. The CDR3 loop spans 14 amino acids. The CDR3, as DNA: TGTGCCAGCAACCAAGACAGGTGGAGCCACGGCTACACCTTC. Amino acids: CASNQDRWSHGYTF.

This clonotype was detected only once. J is TRBJ1-2 and V is TRBV20-1; D is uncertain. CDR1 is DFQATT and CDR2 is SNEGSKA in the germline V gene (reference sequence). The ends were cut back, 5 bases at V and 3 bases at J, with 13 bases in the middle. CDR3 length: 13 residues. CDR3: CSAPTHGDYGYTF. The CDR3 nucleotides are TGCAGTGCTCCGACGCACGGGGACTATGGCTACACCTTC.

The chain employs TRBV28 and TRBJ1-5, with TRBD1 identical over 8 bases. From germline, CDR1 is MDHEN and CDR2 SYDVKM. The CDR3 spans 13 residues. V was pared by 6 bases and J by 6 bases, with 4 bases of the junction left unmatched. The CDR3 DNA reads as TGTGCCAGCAGCCAGGGGGCAATTCAGCCCCAGCATTTT. Translating it yields CASSQGAIQPQHF. Full variable domain (outside the CDR3, taken from reference TRBV28 and TRBJ1-5): DVKVTQSSRYLVKRTGEKVFLECVQDMDHENMFWYRQDPGLGLRLIYFSYDVKMKEKGDIPEGYSVSREKKERFSLILESASTNQTSMYLCASSQGAIQPQHFGDGTRLSIL.

The J gene is TRBJ2-2, the V gene TRBV7-9; the D gene is possibly TRBD1 (6 bases). V was trimmed by 4 bases and J by 4 bases, leaving 16 bases between them. CDR1 is SEHNR, CDR2 FQNEAQ, per germline (reference sequence). This CDR3 region has 16 residues. The CDR3 DNA reads TGTGCCAGCAGCTACGCCGTGGGGGCTGGCACCGGGGAGCTGTTTTTT. Protein product: CASSYAVGAGTGELFF.

CDR3 in amino acids: CASSHRGVGYEQYF. Written as DNA, the CDR3 is TGTGCCAGCAGCCACAGGGGCGTTGGTTACGAGCAGTACTTC. This chain connects TRBV7-9 to TRBJ2-7, with 7 bases matching TRBD1. Germline lookup yields CDR1 SEHNR and CDR2 FQNEAQ (reference sequence). This CDR3 has 14 amino acids. V was clipped by 5 bases and J by 4 bases; unmatched bases: 8.

This chain connects TRBV7-2 to TRBJ1-2; no firm D call. Trimming took 1 base from V and 4 from J, leaving 4 bases between them. This CDR3 is 12 amino acids long. Germline CDR1 SGHTA, CDR2 FQGNSA. In nucleotides, the CDR3 is TGTGCCAGCAGCTTAGTGCGCTATGGCTACACCTTC. This sequence encodes CASSLVRYGYTF.

J is TRBJ2-3 and V is TRBV20-1; D perhaps matches TRBD2 (5 bases). V was cut by 1 base and J by 9 bases, with 11 bases left in between. Germline assignment: CDR1 DFQATT and CDR2 SNEGSKA (reference sequence). The CDR3 totals 12 residues. The CDR3: CSARGLKLTQYF. As DNA, the CDR3 is TGCAGTGCTAGAGGACTAAAGTTAACGCAGTATTTT.

The chain recombines TRBV7-9 with TRBJ1-4; perhaps TRBD1 as D (5 bases). The CDR3 totals 15 residues. Trimming shortened V by 5 bases and J by 7 bases, and 17 bases separated the two germline ends. Germline V gene sequence: CDR1 SEHNR, CDR2 FQNEAQ (reference sequence). CDR3 loop: CASSRDYRSGEKLFF. CDR3 coding DNA: TGTGCCAGCAGCCGCGACTACAGGTCGGGTGAAAAACTGTTTTTT. Together with reference TRBV7-9 and TRBJ1-4, the CDR3 gives the full variable domain: DTGVSQNPRHKITKRGQNVTFRCDPISEHNRLYWYRQTLGQGPEFLTYFQNEAQLEKSRLLSDRFSAERPKGSFSTLEIQRTEQGDSAMYLCASSRDYRSGEKLFFGSGTQLSVL.

J is TRBJ2-5 and V is TRBV20-1; D gene uncertain. This CDR3 has 11 residues. V was cut by 7 bases and J by 3 bases, with 9 bases left in between. In germline, CDR1 is DFQATT, CDR2 SNEGSKA (reference sequence). The CDR3 nucleotides read TGCAGTGGATTGCCAGAAGAGACCCAGTACTTC. The encoded protein is CSGLPEETQYF.

The chain combines TRBV18 with TRBJ1-1, with D possibly matching TRBD1 (6 bases). CDR1 is KGHSH and CDR2 is LQKENI in the germline V gene. Between the trimmed V and J ends, which lost 3 bases and 7 bases, there was a span of 21 bases. CDR3 length: 16 amino acids. The CDR3 spells CASSPSIQGTGGEAFF. CDR3 DNA sequence: TGTGCCAGCTCACCGTCCATTCAGGGGACGGGGGGTGAAGCTTTCTTT. The full variable domain, with the rest looked up from reference TRBV18 and TRBJ1-1, is NAGVMQNPRHLVRRRGQEARLRCSPMKGHSHVYWYRQLPEEGLKFMVYLQKENIIDESGMPKERFSAEFPKEGPSILRIQQVVRGDSAAYFCASSPSIQGTGGEAFFGQGTRLTVV.

This chain uses TRBV29-1 with TRBJ2-1; D call uncertain. Germline V gene data show CDR1 as SQVTM and CDR2 as ANQGSEA. This CDR3 has 11 residues. With 7 bases removed from V and 4 bases from J, the gap between germline ends came to 8 bases. In DNA, the CDR3 is TGCAGCGGGACCGGTTACAATGAGCAGTTCTTC. Translation gives CSGTGYNEQFF.

This chain connects TRBV4-1 to TRBJ2-3; unclear D gene. The V and J ends lost 8 bases and 4 bases respectively, with 13 bases between them. CDR1 and CDR2 (germline): MGHRA, YSYEKL. The CDR3 spans 13 residues. The CDR3 loop is CASARWIADTQYF. CDR3 bases: TGCGCCAGCGCAAGGTGGATCGCAGATACGCAGTATTTT.

The CDR3 protein is CASSQARENTIYF. Written as DNA, the CDR3 is TGTGCCAGCAGCCAAGCGAGAGAAAACACCATATATTTT. This sequence joins TRBV14 and TRBJ1-3; D remains unclear. Per germline, CDR1 SGHDN and CDR2 FVKESK. CDR3 length: 13 residues. Deletions cut 1 base from V and 6 bases from J, with 7 bases between.

This chain joins TRBV4-3 and TRBJ2-7; 10 bases match TRBD2. J was trimmed by 4 bases and V by 0 bases; bases with no gene match: 9. There are 17 residues in the CDR3. CDR1 LGHNA and CDR2 YSLEER come from the germline V gene. The CDR3 reads CASSQDHLAGAIYEQYF. In DNA, the CDR3 is TGCGCCAGCAGCCAAGACCATCTAGCGGGGGCTATATACGAGCAGTACTTC.

The chain links TRBV3-1 to TRBJ2-1, with a weak D call TRBD1 (5 bases). CDR3 size: 15 residues. Germline V gene sequence: CDR1 LGHDT, CDR2 YNNKEL (reference sequence). V shed 2 bases and J shed 8 bases, with 16 bases lying between them. The CDR3 DNA reads TGTGCCAGCAGCCAATTAGGGGTAGTGGGCGATGAGCAGTTCTTC. This codes for CASSQLGVVGDEQFF.

The chain links TRBV20-1 to TRBJ1-1; D is unclear. V was cut by 0 bases and J by 0 bases, with 8 bases left in between. Germline V gene sequence: CDR1 DFQATT, CDR2 SNEGSKA (reference sequence). This CDR3 has 14 residues. The chain's CDR3 is CSAREDPMNTEAFF. The CDR3 coding sequence is TGCAGTGCTAGAGAGGACCCGATGAACACTGAAGCTTTCTTT.

The genes are TRBV7-9 and TRBJ2-6; no clear D gene. Per the germline V gene, CDR1 is SEHNR and CDR2 is FQNEAQ (reference sequence). The CDR3 totals 16 residues. Trimming left V 4 bases short and J 2 bases short, with 12 bases between. DNA of the CDR3: TGTGCCAGCAGCTATCAAGTCGGGCCTGGGGCCAACGTCCTGACTTTC. It encodes CASSYQVGPGANVLTF. Full variable domain (missing parts from reference TRBV7-9 and TRBJ2-6): DTGVSQNPRHKITKRGQNVTFRCDPISEHNRLYWYRQTLGQGPEFLTYFQNEAQLEKSRLLSDRFSAERPKGSFSTLEIQRTEQGDSAMYLCASSYQVGPGANVLTFGAGSRLTVL.

The rearrangement uses TRBV7-2 and TRBJ2-7; D may correspond to TRBD1 or TRBD2 (5 bases each). The CDR3 sequence is 15 residues long. Trimming cost V 4 bases and J 0 bases, with 13 bases left between them. Germline CDR1 SGHTA, CDR2 FQGNSA. The CDR3 here is CASSSDGAISYEQYF. CDR3 DNA: TGTGCCAGCAGCTCCGACGGGGCCATCTCCTACGAGCAGTACTTC.

The chain links TRBV6-2 or TRBV6-3 to TRBJ1-1; a possible D gene is TRBD1 (6 bases). The CDR3 runs to 17 residues. V was pared by 4 bases and J by 0 bases, with 18 bases between. CDR1 is MNHEY and CDR2 is SVGEGT in the germline V gene. This CDR3 reads CASSLQPGHKMNTEAFF. DNA of the CDR3: TGTGCCAGCAGTTTACAGCCGGGACACAAAATGAACACTGAAGCTTTCTTT.

This chain links TRBV30 with TRBJ1-1; D not resolved. Germline lookup yields CDR1 GTSNPN and CDR2 SVGIG (reference sequence). Trimming removed 1 base at V and 2 bases at J, with 8 bases between. The CDR3 is 13 residues long. CDR3 region: CAWSAVSNTEAFF. The CDR3 nucleotides read TGTGCCTGGAGTGCGGTGAGTAACACTGAAGCTTTCTTT.

The chain couples TRBV6-5 to TRBJ2-3; D is unresolved. Trimming cost V 2 bases and J 5 bases, with 11 bases left between them. CDR3 length equals 14 residues. Germline V gene data show CDR1 as MNHEY and CDR2 as SVGAGI. The CDR3 spells CASSYGVAGDTQYF. The CDR3, as DNA: TGTGCCAGCAGTTACGGGGTAGCCGGAGATACGCAGTATTTT.

This clonotype was detected only once. The chain recombines TRBV30 with TRBJ1-1; D remains ambiguous. V was shortened by 4 bases and J by 5 bases, with 5 bases between the two germline ends. Germline assignment: CDR1 GTSNPN and CDR2 SVGIG (reference sequence). This CDR3 region has 10 residues. CDR3 protein: CAWMGTEAFF. Written as DNA, the CDR3 is TGTGCCTGGATGGGGACTGAAGCTTTCTTT.

The chain joins TRBV9 to TRBJ2-5; 7 bases agree with TRBD2. CDR3 length equals 16 residues. The germline gives CDR1 SGDLS, CDR2 YYNGEE. Losses at the gene ends were 0 bases for V and 2 bases for J; bases not matched to a gene: 7. CDR3 residues: CASSVGLASGQETQYF. For the CDR3, the DNA is TGTGCCAGCAGCGTAGGGTTGGCTAGCGGACAAGAGACCCAGTACTTC.

The table lists this clonotype with a count of one. The CDR3, as DNA: TGTGCCAGCAGCTTGAAGGCACCTAATTCACCCCTCCACTTT. Translated: CASSLKAPNSPLHF. This chain connects TRBV5-4 to TRBJ1-6; no clear D. In germline, CDR1 is SGHNT, CDR2 YYREEE (reference sequence). This CDR3 is built from 14 residues. Trimming took 1 base from V and 6 from J, leaving 8 bases between them.

V usage is TRBV9 and J usage is TRBJ2-3; 7 positions match TRBD1. V was pared by 4 bases and J by 0 bases, with 5 bases of the junction left unmatched. The CDR3 loop spans 15 amino acids. Germline loops: CDR1 SGDLS, CDR2 YYNGEE. CDR3 region: CASSSTGDSTDTQYF. The CDR3 DNA reads as TGTGCCAGCAGCTCCACAGGGGACAGCACAGATACGCAGTATTTT. Full variable domain (outside the CDR3, taken from reference TRBV9 and TRBJ2-3): DSGVTQTPKHLITATGQRVTLRCSPRSGDLSVYWYQQSLDQGLQFLIQYYNGEERAKGNILERFSAQQFPDLHSELNLSSLELGDSALYFCASSSTGDSTDTQYFGPGTRLTVL.

The gene calls are TRBV5-4 and TRBJ2-3, with 8 nucleotides matching TRBD2. The CDR3 spans 16 residues. Germline V gene data show CDR1 as SGHNT and CDR2 as YYREEE (reference sequence). Germline trimming cut 1 base from V and 6 bases from J; bases unmatched to any gene: 10. DNA for the CDR3: TGTGCCAGCAGCTTGATGGGTCTAGCGGGCTCGGATACGCAGTATTTT. As protein: CASSLMGLAGSDTQYF.

The J gene is TRBJ1-2, the V gene TRBV20-1, with D uncertain. The CDR3 has 13 amino acids. Germline CDR1 and CDR2: DFQATT and SNEGSKA (reference sequence). V was shortened by 3 bases and J by 0 bases, with 8 bases between the two germline ends. The CDR3 region has the DNA TGCAGTGCTAGCTTCAGCGCTAACTATGGCTACACCTTC. This encodes CSASFSANYGYTF.

The V and J genes are TRBV20-1 and TRBJ2-7; 9 bases are a match to TRBD1. This CDR3 is 14 amino acids long. The V and J ends lost 0 bases and 2 bases, in that order; junction bases with no gene match: 2. Germline V gene lookup returns CDR1 DFQATT and CDR2 SNEGSKA (reference sequence). The CDR3 protein is CSARDRTGAYEQYF. The CDR3 DNA reads as TGCAGTGCTAGAGATCGGACAGGGGCCTACGAGCAGTACTTC.

V is TRBV23-1 and J is TRBJ1-5; 8 nucleotides align to TRBD1. TRBV23-1 is an ORF, and what it does is uncertain. V shed 3 bases and J 6 bases; nucleotides not matched to a gene: 10. The length of the CDR3 is 16 residues. The CDR3 region is CASSQFDRGLGQPQHF. CDR3 bases: TGCGCCAGCAGTCAGTTCGACAGGGGACTTGGTCAGCCCCAGCATTTT.

The rearrangement joins TRBV27 to TRBJ2-7, with 11 bases aligning to TRBD1. V was clipped by 7 bases and J by 1 base; unmatched bases: 15. The CDR3 covers 18 residues. Germline V gene lookup returns CDR1 MNHEY and CDR2 SMNVEV (reference sequence). Here the CDR3 reads CASTPRGTGGWLSYEQYF. DNA of the CDR3: TGTGCCAGCACCCCTCGTGGGACAGGGGGATGGCTGTCCTACGAGCAGTACTTC.

The chain uses TRBV4-2 and TRBJ2-3; 9 bases are a match to TRBD2. Germline CDR1 LGHNA, CDR2 YNFKEQ. The CDR3 is 18 residues long. The junction had 7 bases not matched to a gene; V was cut back by 0 bases and J by 0 bases. As DNA, the CDR3 is TGTGCCAGCAGCCAAGATACCCTAGCGGGGTCTAGCACAGATACGCAGTATTTT. Translation: CASSQDTLAGSSTDTQYF.

The CDR3 protein is CASSREETGNYGYTF. The CDR3 DNA is TGTGCCAGTAGTAGAGAGGAGACAGGAAACTATGGCTACACCTTC. The chain recombines TRBV19 with TRBJ1-2, with D perhaps TRBD1 (6 bases). Looked up from germline, CDR1 is LNHDA and CDR2 is SQIVND (reference sequence). With 4 bases removed from V and 2 bases from J, the gap between germline ends came to 14 bases. The CDR3 extends over 15 amino acids.